The TCR beta chain under discussion was sequenced for a study of PD-L1 blockade in urothelial cancer. Study context: Of prior chemotherapy regimens, patients had received between 0 and 3.

TCR analog templates of synthetic origin were spiked into each PCR. Method: immunoSEQ multiplex PCR; TCRdb's copy keeps in-frame clones and lacks some. Of 70,000 or so clones listed, approximately 88% are singletons. V dropped 4 bases and J dropped 4; count of bases not matched to a gene: 2. The CDR3 contains 12 residues. Germline V gene sequence: CDR1 SGHNT, CDR2 YYREEE (reference sequence). The rearrangement links TRBV5-4 to TRBJ2-7; 7 bases agree with TRBD1. The receptor was isolated from a man aged 60 to 75 with urothelial cancer. The source was PBMCs, collected around atezolizumab (anti-PD-L1) treatment. The CDR3 nucleotides read TGTGCCAGCAGCACGGACAGGTACGAGCAGTACTTC. It is translated as CASSTDRYEQYF. Filled out from reference TRBV5-4 and TRBJ2-7, the complete variable domain reads ETGVTQSPTHLIKTRGQQVTLRCSSQSGHNTVSWYQQALGQGPQFIFQYYREEENGRGNFPPRFSGLQFPNYSSELNVNALELDDSALYLCASSTDRYEQYFGPGTRLTVT.